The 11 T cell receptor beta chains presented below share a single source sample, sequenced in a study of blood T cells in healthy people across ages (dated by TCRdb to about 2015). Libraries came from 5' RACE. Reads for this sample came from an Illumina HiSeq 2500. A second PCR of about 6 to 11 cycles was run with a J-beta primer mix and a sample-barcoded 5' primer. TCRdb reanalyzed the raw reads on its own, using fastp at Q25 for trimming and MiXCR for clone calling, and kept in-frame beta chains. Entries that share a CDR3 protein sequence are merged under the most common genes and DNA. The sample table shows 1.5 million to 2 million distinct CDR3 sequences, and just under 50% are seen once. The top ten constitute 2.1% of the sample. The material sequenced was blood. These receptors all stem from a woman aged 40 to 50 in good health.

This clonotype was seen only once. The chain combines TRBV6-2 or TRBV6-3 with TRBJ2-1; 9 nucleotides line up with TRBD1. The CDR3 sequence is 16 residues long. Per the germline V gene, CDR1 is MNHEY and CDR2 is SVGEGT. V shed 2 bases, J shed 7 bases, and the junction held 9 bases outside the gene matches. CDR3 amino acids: CASSYGSTGGKNEQFF. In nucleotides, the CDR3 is TGTGCCAGCAGTTACGGATCGACAGGGGGTAAAAATGAGCAGTTCTTC.

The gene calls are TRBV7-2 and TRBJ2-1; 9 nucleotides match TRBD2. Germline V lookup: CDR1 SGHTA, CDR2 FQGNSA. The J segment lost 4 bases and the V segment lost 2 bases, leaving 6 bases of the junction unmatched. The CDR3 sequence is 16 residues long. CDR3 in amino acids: CASSLLSGGQYNEQFF. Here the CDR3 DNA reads TGTGCCAGCAGCTTACTTAGCGGGGGCCAATACAATGAGCAGTTCTTC.

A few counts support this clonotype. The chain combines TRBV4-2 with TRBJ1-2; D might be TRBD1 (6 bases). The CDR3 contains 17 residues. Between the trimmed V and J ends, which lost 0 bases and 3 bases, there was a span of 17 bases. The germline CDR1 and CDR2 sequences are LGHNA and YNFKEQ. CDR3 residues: CASSQDFFAGADYGYTF. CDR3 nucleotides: TGTGCCAGCAGCCAAGATTTCTTCGCAGGGGCGGACTATGGCTACACCTTC.

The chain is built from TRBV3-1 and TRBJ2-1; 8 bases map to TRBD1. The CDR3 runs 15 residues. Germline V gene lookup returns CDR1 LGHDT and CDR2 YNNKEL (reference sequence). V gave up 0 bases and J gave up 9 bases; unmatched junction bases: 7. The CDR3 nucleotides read TGTGCCAGCAGCCAAGATTCAACAGGGGGAGGTGAGCAGTTCTTC. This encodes CASSQDSTGGGEQFF.

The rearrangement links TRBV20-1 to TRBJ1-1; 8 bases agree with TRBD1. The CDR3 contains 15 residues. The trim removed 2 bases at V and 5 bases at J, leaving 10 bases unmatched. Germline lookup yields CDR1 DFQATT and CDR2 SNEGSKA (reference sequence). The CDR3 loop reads CSARSTQGGRTEAFF. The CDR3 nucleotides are TGCAGTGCTAGATCCACACAGGGGGGGAGGACTGAAGCTTTCTTT.

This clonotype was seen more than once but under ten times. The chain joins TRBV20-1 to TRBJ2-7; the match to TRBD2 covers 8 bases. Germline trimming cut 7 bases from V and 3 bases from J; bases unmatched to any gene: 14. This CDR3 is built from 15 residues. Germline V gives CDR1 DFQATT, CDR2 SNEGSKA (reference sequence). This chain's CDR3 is CSGLDGGGPNYEQYF. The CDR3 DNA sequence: TGCAGTGGACTAGATGGCGGGGGGCCGAACTACGAGCAGTACTTC.

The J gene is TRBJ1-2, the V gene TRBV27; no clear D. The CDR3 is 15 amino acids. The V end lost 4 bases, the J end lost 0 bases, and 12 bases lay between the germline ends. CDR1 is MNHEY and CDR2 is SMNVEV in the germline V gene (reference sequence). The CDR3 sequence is CASSSRQVANYGYTF. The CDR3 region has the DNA TGTGCCAGCAGTTCCCGGCAGGTAGCTAACTATGGCTACACCTTC.

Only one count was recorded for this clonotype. CDR3 residues: CSARDPTGGEKLFF. The CDR3 DNA reads TGCAGTGCTAGAGACCCGACAGGGGGGGAAAAACTGTTTTTT. The gene calls are TRBV20-1 and TRBJ1-4; 9 bases match TRBD1. Germline trimming cut 0 bases from V and 8 bases from J; bases unmatched to any gene: 4. The CDR3 extends over 14 amino acids. Germline assignment: CDR1 DFQATT and CDR2 SNEGSKA (reference sequence).

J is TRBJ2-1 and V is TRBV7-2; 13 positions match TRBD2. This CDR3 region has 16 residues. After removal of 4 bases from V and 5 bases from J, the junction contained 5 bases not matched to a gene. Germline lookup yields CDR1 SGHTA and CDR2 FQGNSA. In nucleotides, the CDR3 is TGTGCCAGCAGCTGGACTAGCGGGGGCGGGAACAATGAGCAGTTCTTC. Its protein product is CASSWTSGGGNNEQFF. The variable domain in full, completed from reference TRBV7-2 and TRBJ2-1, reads GAGVSQSPSNKVTEKGKDVELRCDPISGHTALYWYRQSLGQGLEFLIYFQGNSAPDKSGLPSDRFSAERTGGSVSTLTIQRTQQEDSAVYLCASSWTSGGGNNEQFFGPGTRLTVL.

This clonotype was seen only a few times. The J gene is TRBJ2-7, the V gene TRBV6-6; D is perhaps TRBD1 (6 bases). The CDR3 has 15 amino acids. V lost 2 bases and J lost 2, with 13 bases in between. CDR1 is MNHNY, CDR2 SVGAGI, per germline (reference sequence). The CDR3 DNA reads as TGTGCCAGCAGTTACCTCGCAGGGGTCCCCTACGAGCAGTACTTC. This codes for CASSYLAGVPYEQYF.

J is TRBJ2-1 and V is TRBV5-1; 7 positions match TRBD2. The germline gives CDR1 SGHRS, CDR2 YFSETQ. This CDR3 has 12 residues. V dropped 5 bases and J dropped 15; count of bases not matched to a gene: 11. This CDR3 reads CASSPPGGGWFF. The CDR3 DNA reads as TGCGCCAGCAGTCCCCCGGGAGGAGGATGGTTCTTC. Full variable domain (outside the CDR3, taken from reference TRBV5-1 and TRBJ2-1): KAGVTQTPRYLIKTRGQQVTLSCSPISGHRSVSWYQQTPGQGLQFLFEYFSETQRNKGNFPGRFSGRQFSNSRSEMNVSTLELGDSALYLCASSPPGGGWFFGPGTRLTVL.